This T cell receptor (beta chain) is from a study of shared clonotypes between healthy human individuals. Each replicate PCR on the sorted subsets used 150 to 200 ng DNA (around 30,000 T cell genomes). Clones were read by immunoSEQ multiplex PCR, and TCRdb kept only the in-frame ones, dropping some. The sample consists of roughly 330,000 clones, approximately 79% of them appearing once. Germline CDR1 SQVTM, CDR2 ANQGSEA. The CDR3 contains 14 residues. After removal of 3 bases from V and 5 bases from J, the junction contained 9 bases not matched to a gene. The TCR comes from a man aged 30 to 45 in good health. The specimen was memory CD4+ T cells sorted from blood. Subset noted: CD45RA-negative fraction. The rearrangement links TRBV29-1 to TRBJ2-5, with 7 bases identical to TRBD1. CDR3 in amino acids: CSVDRQGERETQYF. Here the CDR3 DNA reads TGCAGCGTTGACCGGCAGGGGGAGAGGGAGACCCAGTACTTC.